Listed below are T cell receptor beta chains from one sample, sequenced in a study of blood T cell repertoires in COVID-19. Assay used: immunoSEQ multiplex PCR; TCRdb lists only in-frame clones, some missing. The data contain around 220,000 clones, roughly 80% of them singletons. Sequenced: peripheral blood. The receptors stem from a human donor in a cohort sampled during active COVID-19. Both conserved end residues are part of each CDR3.

j_call v_call cdr3_aa
TRBJ2-7 TRBV5-1 CASRPTTSGSYEQYF
TRBJ1-2 TRBV3-1/TRBV3-2 CASSQGEDINYYGYTF
TRBJ2-2 TRBV15 CATSEGLAGTGELFF
TRBJ2-7 TRBV7-2 CASSLYGSGYEQYF
TRBJ2-1 TRBV15 CATSGHNEQFF
TRBJ1-3 TRBV30 CAWRRGAGNTIYF
TRBJ2-2 TRBV12-3/TRBV12-4 CVSFGGAGELFF
TRBJ2-7 TRBV18 CASSPEASSYEQYF
TRBJ1-5 TRBV18 CASSPRRGQDNQPQHF
TRBJ1-3 TRBV6-2/TRBV6-3 CASSTPTTGLSGNTIYF
TRBJ1-4 TRBV28 CASSTGTVTWEKLFF
TRBJ2-5 TRBV28 CASSSSGPVETQYF
TRBJ2-1 TRBV27 CATSSGTVRNEQFF
TRBJ2-7 TRBV18 CASSLERTRAYEQYF
TRBJ1-3 TRBV6-1 CASSAGQGRTASGNTIYF
TRBJ2-7 TRBV27 CASSFGGTRLNYEQYF
TRBJ2-7 TRBV15 CATSVSTGVTYEQYF
TRBJ1-5 TRBV28 CASSLSGGGNQPQHF
TRBJ1-2 TRBV7-9 CASVRGGGGANYGYTF
TRBJ1-6 TRBV10-3 CAIRATGSMNSPLHF
TRBJ1-3 TRBV6-1 CASSERRGGNTIYF
TRBJ2-6 TRBV4-2 CASSHGLAGTSGANVLTF
TRBJ2-5 TRBV19 CASSIGKWTGTQETQYF
TRBJ2-1 TRBV7-3 CASSLAGGRYEQFF
TRBJ2-1 TRBV7-2 CASSLDVGGGYNEQFF
TRBJ2-7 TRBV28 CASSPRGGRSYEQYF
TRBJ2-7 TRBV6-5 CASSDRDSSYEQYF